This T cell receptor beta chain was sequenced in a study of T cells in Graves' hyperthyroidism and ophthalmopathy. Germline CDR1 reads SGHDT; CDR2 reads YYEEEE. V lost 0 bases and J lost 4; bases outside the gene matches: 5. The CDR3 loop spans 16 amino acids. Study observations and caveats: Most thyroid clonotypes expanded above 0.001 were also detected in blood. The authors' 13 V-J model separated ophthalmopathy from stable hyperthyroidism.

Comment on this clonotype: No antigen is known for it.

Amplification targeted TCR beta CDR3 regions from RNA transcripts. The HTBI primer set drove a first-round RT-PCR of the TCR CDR3. TCRdb reprocessed the multiplex PCR reads with MiXCR, giving one entry per CDR3 protein. The sample holds roughly 650,000 distinct CDR3 sequences; 16% are singletons and the top ten take roughly 3%. Individuals with ophthalmopathy presented a Clinical Activity Score of at least 3, a NOSPECS grade of at least 4 and a duration under 3 months. Criteria for exclusion of patients were uncontrolled infection, other autoimmune disease, pregnancy or lactation. Sequencing input: blood. The TCR originated in a woman aged 40 to 50 with Graves' ophthalmopathy. This sequence joins TRBV5-6 and TRBJ2-2; 8 bases align to TRBD2. CDR3 loop: CASSLGAAGATGELFF. For the CDR3, the DNA is TGTGCCAGCAGCTTGGGGGCAGCGGGAGCCACCGGGGAGCTGTTTTTT.